What follows is one T cell receptor (beta chain) and its context. The antigen it binds to is not known. Base qualities were left out, and no much larger clone turns up one base away. The data were taken from a study of graft-versus-host responses after intestinal transplantation (dated by TCRdb to about 2021). About the investigation overall: Multivisceral, liver-intestinal, or isolated intestinal transplants were received by the recipients. Anti-thymocyte globulin induction was given to all recipients, followed by maintenance tacrolimus and steroids for approximately three years. After intestinal transplantation, graft-versus-host and host-versus-graft alloreactive T cell clones were followed in the graft, circulation and bone marrow using bulk TCR-beta CDR3 sequencing. To identify alloreactive clones, pre-transplant mixed lymphocyte reaction products were sequenced and compared with unstimulated pre-transplant donor and recipient T cells. The cohort enrolled some 25 intestinal transplant recipients including one retransplant, and a few patients lacking pretransplant specimens were excluded. A peak of at least 4% donor T cells among recipient peripheral blood mononuclear cells was the definition used for donor T cell macrochimerism. Rather than being sequenced by the commercial service, samples from a few later patients were sequenced in-house on an Illumina MiSeq and processed with MiXCR. Study-wide findings and limitations: Early after transplant, declines in HvG clones were associated with peak levels of circulating GvH clones. High GvH to HvG T cell clonal ratios were observed in the allografts of patients with donor T cell macrochimerism. The conclusions were limited by the relatively low number and heterogeneity of the intestinal transplant patients. GvH clones were found in recipient bone marrow, and some of the GvH clones appeared earlier in ileal mucosa or blood, which is consistent with an intestinal mucosal origin.

In light of the paper, this sample's time point label describes: cells obtained before transplantation from donor or recipient. CD3+CD4+ and CD3+CD8+ populations were FACS-sorted from unstimulated pre-transplant donor and recipient cells taken from spleen or lymph nodes. Library preparation used the immunoSEQ multiplex PCR assay. For most patients, genomic DNA was isolated with the Qiagen DNeasy Blood and Tissue Kit and sent frozen to Adaptive Biotechnologies for TCR sequencing. For most patients, genomic DNA was subjected to high-throughput TCR-beta CDR3 sequencing by Adaptive Biotechnologies. Turning to the authors' computational methods: Adaptive's ImmunoSEQ software supplied the TCR sequencing data for under 20 patients, while MiXCR and VDJtools were used to process three other patients. CD4 versus CD8 sorting errors were corrected by removing sequences found in both subsets at a frequency ratio below 5:1. CDR3 nucleotide sequences shared between donor and recipient were removed because their origin could not be assigned. To count as alloreactive, a clone needed at least 2-fold expansion over unstimulated cells and a minimum CFSE-low frequency of 0.002% (template counts) or 0.001% (read counts). Clones detected in sequenced pre-transplant spleen, lymph node, or MLR CFSE-low populations of the donor or recipient were defined as mappable. Cumulative frequency of alloreactive clones was calculated as a percentage of all sequences weighted by copy number. TCRdb provides this immuneACCESS table in a form limited to in-frame rearrangements. Some clones are lacking; in checked studies, under half of them reflect an unresolved V gene, and why the rest are absent is not known. V and J calls plus clone size are reproduced from that table; the DNA served to infer D and trimming. Across this sample there are roughly 92,000 clones, with about 87% seen only once. More than 0.25% of the sample goes to the ten largest clones.

CDR1 LNHDA and CDR2 SQIVND were looked up in the germline V gene (reference sequence). Trimming removed 5 bases from V and 0 bases from J, leaving 13 bases between the germline ends. There are 15 amino acids in the CDR3, from cysteine to phenylalanine inclusive. The CDR3 DNA has 45 bases and is translated from base 1. The TCR comes from a human donor who was the organ donor for an intestinal transplant. The sequence is built from TRBV19 and TRBJ1-1; possibly the D gene is TRBD1, per 5 matching bases. Here the sequenced sample was unstimulated CD4+ T cells sorted from spleen or lymph node cells, taken before transplant. The CDR3 amino acid sequence is: CASSRDGTMNTEAFF. In nucleotides, the sequence is TGTGCCAGTAGTCGGGACGGGACTATGAACACTGAAGCTTTCTTT.